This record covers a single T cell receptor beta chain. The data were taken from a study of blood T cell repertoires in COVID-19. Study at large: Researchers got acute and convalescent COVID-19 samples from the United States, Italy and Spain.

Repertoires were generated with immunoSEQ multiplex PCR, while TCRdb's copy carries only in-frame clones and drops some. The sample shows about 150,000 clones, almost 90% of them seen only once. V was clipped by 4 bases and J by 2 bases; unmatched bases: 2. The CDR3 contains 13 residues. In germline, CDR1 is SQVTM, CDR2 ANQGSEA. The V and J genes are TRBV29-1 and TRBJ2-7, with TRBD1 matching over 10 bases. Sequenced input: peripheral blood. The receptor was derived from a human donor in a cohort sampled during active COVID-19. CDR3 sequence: CSVAGTGAYEQYF. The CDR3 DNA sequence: TGCAGCGTTGCCGGGACAGGGGCCTACGAGCAGTACTTC.